This T cell receptor beta chain emerged from a study of blood T cell repertoires in COVID-19. Trimming at V came to 2 bases and at J to 3 bases, leaving 8 bases not matched to a gene. Germline values: CDR1 SGHRS, CDR2 YFSETQ. The length of the CDR3 is 16 residues. The method was immunoSEQ multiplex PCR; TCRdb's version includes in-frame clones alone and lacks a portion of them. The sample lists around 170,000 clones; less than 85% were seen once. The sample taken for sequencing was PBMCs or T cells enriched from blood (not recorded which). This chain connects TRBV5-1 to TRBJ2-4; 7 bases are a match to TRBD1. This clonotype was sampled from a man aged 45-65 years who had recovered from COVID-19. CDR3 in DNA: TGCGCCAGCAGCTTAGGTCCAGGGACAGACAAAAACATTCAGTACTTC. As protein: CASSLGPGTDKNIQYF.